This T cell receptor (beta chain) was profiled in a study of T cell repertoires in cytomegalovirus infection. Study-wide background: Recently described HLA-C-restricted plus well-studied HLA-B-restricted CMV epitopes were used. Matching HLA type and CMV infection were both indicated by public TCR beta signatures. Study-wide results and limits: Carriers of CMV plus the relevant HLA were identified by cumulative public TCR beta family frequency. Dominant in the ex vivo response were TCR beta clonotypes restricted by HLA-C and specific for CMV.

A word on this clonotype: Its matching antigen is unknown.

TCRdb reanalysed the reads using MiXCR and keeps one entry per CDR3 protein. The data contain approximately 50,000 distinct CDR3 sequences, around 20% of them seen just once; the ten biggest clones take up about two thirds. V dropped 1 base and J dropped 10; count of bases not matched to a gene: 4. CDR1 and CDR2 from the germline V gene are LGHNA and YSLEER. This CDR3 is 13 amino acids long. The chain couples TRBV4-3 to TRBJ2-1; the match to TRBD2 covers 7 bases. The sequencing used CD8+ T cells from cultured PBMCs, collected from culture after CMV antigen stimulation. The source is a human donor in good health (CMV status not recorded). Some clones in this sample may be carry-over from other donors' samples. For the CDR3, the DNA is TGCGCCAGCAGCCAAGCGAGCGGGGTCGAGCAGTTCTTC. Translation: CASSQASGVEQFF.